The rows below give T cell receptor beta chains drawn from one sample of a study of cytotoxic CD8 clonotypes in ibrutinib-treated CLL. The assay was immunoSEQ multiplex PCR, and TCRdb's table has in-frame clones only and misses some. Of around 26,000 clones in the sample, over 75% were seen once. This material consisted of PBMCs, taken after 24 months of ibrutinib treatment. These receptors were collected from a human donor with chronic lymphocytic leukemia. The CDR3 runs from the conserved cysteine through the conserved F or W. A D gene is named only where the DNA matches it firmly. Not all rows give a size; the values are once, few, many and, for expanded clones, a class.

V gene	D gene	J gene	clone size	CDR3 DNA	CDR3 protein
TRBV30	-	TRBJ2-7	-	TGTGCCTGGAGTAAAACTTTCTACTCCTACGAGCAGTACTTC	CAWSKTFYSYEQYF
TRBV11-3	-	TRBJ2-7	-	TGTGCCAGCAGCTTTGAATCGGGGAACCCCCACGAGCAGTACTTC	CASSFESGNPHEQYF
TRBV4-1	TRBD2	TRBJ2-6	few	TGCGCCAGCAGCCAAGATGGGTCGGGGGGGCGCAGGGCTGGGGCCAACGTCCTGACTTTC	CASSQDGSGGRRAGANVLTF
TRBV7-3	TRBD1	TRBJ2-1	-	TGTGCCAGCAGCTTAAACAGGGGGCAATACAATGAGCAGTTCTTC	CASSLNRGQYNEQFF
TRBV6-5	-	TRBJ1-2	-	TGTGCCAGCACCTTTACGGGGGTTAACTATGGCTACACCTTC	CASTFTGVNYGYTF
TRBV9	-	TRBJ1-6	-	TGTGCCAGCAGCGCCCCCACGAGCTCCTATAATTCACCCCTCCACTTT	CASSAPTSSYNSPLHF
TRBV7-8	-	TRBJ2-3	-	TGTGCCAGCACCCAGGTGGCATCCGATACGCAGTATTTT	CASTQVASDTQYF
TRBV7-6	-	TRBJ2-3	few	TGTGCCAGCAGCTTAGCGATCTCGGCTGCAGATACGCAGTATTTT	CASSLAISAADTQYF
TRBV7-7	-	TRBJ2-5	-	TGTGCTAGCAGCCCGCTTGGGGATCAAGAGACCCAGTACTTC	CASSPLGDQETQYF
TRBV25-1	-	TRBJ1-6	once	TGTGCCAGCAGTGTCTCTAGCTCCTATAATTCACCCCTCCACTTT	CASSVSSSYNSPLHF
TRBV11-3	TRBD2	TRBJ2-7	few	TGTGCCAGCAGCGGGACTAGCGGGGGTCCTATCTACGAGCAGTACTTC	CASSGTSGGPIYEQYF
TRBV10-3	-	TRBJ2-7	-	TGTGCCATCAGTGAGGGACACGCACCCTACGAGCAGTACTTC	CAISEGHAPYEQYF
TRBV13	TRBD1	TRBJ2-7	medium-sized	TGTGCCAGCAGAGGGACAGGGGAGGTTTACGAGCAGTACTTC	CASRGTGEVYEQYF
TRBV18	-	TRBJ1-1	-	TGTGCCAGCTCACCAAGGCAGACGAACACTGAAGCTTTCTTT	CASSPRQTNTEAFF
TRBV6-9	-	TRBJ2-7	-	TGTGCCAGCCCGACGTTGGGCTACGAGCAGTACTTC	CASPTLGYEQYF
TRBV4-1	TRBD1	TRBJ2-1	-	TGCGCCAGCAGGGAGACAGGGGGTGACAATGAGCAGTTCTTC	CASRETGGDNEQFF
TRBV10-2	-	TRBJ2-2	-	TGCGCCAGCAAAATTTTATTGACAGGGAACACCGGGGAGCTGTTTTTT	CASKILLTGNTGELFF
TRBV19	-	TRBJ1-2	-	TGTGCCAGTAGTACGGACAGAATCTATGGCTACACCTTC	CASSTDRIYGYTF
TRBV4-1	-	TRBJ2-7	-	TGCGCCAGCAGCCAAGGGCCGGGAAGCCTCTACGAGCAGTACTTC	CASSQGPGSLYEQYF
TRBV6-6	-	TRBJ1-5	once	TGTGCCAGCAGTGGACGGCTGGACAATCAGCCCCAGCATTTT	CASSGRLDNQPQHF
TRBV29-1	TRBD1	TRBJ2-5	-	TGCAGCAGAGGACAGGGGGCCGGGGAGACCCAGTACTTC	CSRGQGAGETQYF
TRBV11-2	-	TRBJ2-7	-	TGTGCCAGCAGCTTAGCTAACTACTACGAGCAGTACTTC	CASSLANYYEQYF
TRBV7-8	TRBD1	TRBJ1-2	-	TGTGCCAGCAGCTTAAGGGACAGAAGCTATGGCTACACCTTC	CASSLRDRSYGYTF
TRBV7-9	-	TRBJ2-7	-	TGTGCCAGCAGCCGGACGGAGAGCTCCTACGAGCAGTACTTC	CASSRTESSYEQYF
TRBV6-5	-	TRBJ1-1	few	TGTGCCAGCAGTGCGAACAAAGGGGGAGCAGCTTTCTTT	CASSANKGGAAFF
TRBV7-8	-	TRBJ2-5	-	TGTGCCAGCAGCTTAGCTGGTGTGGGGGTGGTGGAGACCCAGTACTTC	CASSLAGVGVVETQYF
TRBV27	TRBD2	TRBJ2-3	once	TGTGCCAGCAGGGCCGCGAGCAGCGGGGCCTTTACGACAGATACGCAGTATTTT	CASRAASSGAFTTDTQYF
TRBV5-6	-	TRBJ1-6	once	TGTGCCAGCAGCACTGTTCAGGGACCTAATTCACCCCTCCACTTT	CASSTVQGPNSPLHF
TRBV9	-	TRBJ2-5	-	TGTGCCAGCAGCCCCATGGGATCGGACTCACAATACCAAGAGACCCAGTACTTC	CASSPMGSDSQYQETQYF
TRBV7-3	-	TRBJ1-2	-	TGTGCCAGCAGCTTGGGCACCAGGGATGGCTACACCTTC	CASSLGTRDGYTF
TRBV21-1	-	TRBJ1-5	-	TGTGCCAGCAGCAAACACCCACAGCCCCAGCATTTT	CASSKHPQPQHF
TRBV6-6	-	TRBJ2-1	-	TGTGCCAGCAGTTCTCAAAGTTTTAGGGGTGAGCAGTTCTTC	CASSSQSFRGEQFF
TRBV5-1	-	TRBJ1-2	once	TGCGCCAGCAGCCCGGGGACGGCTAACTATGGCTACACCTTC	CASSPGTANYGYTF
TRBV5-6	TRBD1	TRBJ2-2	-	TGTGCCAGCAGCTTACGAAGACAGGGGGCGACCGGGGAGCTGTTTTTT	CASSLRRQGATGELFF
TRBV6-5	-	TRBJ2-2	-	TGTGCCAGCAGAGGGTATCTGAACACCGGGGAGCTGTTTTTT	CASRGYLNTGELFF
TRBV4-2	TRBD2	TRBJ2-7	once	TGTGCCAGCAGCTTAGGGACTAGCGGGGCCCGCTGGTCCGAGCAGTACTTC	CASSLGTSGARWSEQYF
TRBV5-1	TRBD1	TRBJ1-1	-	TGCGCCAGCAGCCCGCAGGGGACAGGTGTGAACACTGAAGCTTTCTTT	CASSPQGTGVNTEAFF
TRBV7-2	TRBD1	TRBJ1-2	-	TGTGCCAGCAGCTTAGGGACAGGTTATGGCTACACCTTC	CASSLGTGYGYTF
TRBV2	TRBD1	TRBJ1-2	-	TGTGCCAGCACAACGACAGGGGGCTTCTCCTATGGCTACACCTTC	CASTTTGGFSYGYTF
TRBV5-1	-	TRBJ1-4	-	TGCGCCAGCAGCAGGACCGGGGCTTCGGATGAAAAACTGTTTTTT	CASSRTGASDEKLFF
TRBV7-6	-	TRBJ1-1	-	TGTGCCAGCAGCCTCCTCTACGGGACGAACACTGAAGCTTTCTTT	CASSLLYGTNTEAFF
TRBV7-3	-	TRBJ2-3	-	TGTGCCAGCAGCTTAACCGGGTTAACTAGCACAGATACGCAGTATTTT	CASSLTGLTSTDTQYF
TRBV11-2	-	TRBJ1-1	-	TGTGCCAGCAGGCCGCTGGAGAACACTGAAGCTTTCTTT	CASRPLENTEAFF
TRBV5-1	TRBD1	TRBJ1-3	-	TGCGCCAGCAGCTTAGGACAGGGTATGAACACCATATATTTT	CASSLGQGMNTIYF
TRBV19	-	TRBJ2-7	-	TGTGCCAGTAGTATCGCGGACGAGCAGTACTTC	CASSIADEQYF
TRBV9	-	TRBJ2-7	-	TGTGCCAGCAGCTTAGCTAACTACTACGAGCAGTACTTC	CASSLANYYEQYF
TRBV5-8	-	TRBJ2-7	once	TGTGCCAGCAGCTTGCCCCGGGATTCCCCCTCCTACGAGCAGTACTTC	CASSLPRDSPSYEQYF
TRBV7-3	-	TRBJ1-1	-	TGTGCCAGCAGCTTCGCTGGGCAGTCCACTGAAGCTTTCTTT	CASSFAGQSTEAFF
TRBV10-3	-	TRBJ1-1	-	TGTGCCATCAGTGCCCGGGGCGGGGAGAACACTGAAGCTTTCTTT	CAISARGGENTEAFF
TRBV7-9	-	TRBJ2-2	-	TGTGCCAGCAGCTTTGGAACAGGGATAACCGGGGAGCTGTTTTTT	CASSFGTGITGELFF
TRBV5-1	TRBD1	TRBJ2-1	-	TGCGCCAGCAGCTTGTACTTCGGGACAGGGCGAAATGAGCAGTTCTTC	CASSLYFGTGRNEQFF
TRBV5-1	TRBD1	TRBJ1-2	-	TGCGCCAGCAGCGCGGGACAGCCTAACTATGGCTACACCTTC	CASSAGQPNYGYTF
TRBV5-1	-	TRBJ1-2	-	TGCGCCAGCAGCTTGGAGCAGGAGAACTATGGCTACACCTTC	CASSLEQENYGYTF